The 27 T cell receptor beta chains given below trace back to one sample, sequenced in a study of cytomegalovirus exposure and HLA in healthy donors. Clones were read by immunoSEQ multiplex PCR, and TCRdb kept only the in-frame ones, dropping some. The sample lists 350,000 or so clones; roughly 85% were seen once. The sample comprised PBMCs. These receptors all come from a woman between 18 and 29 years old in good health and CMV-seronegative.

The CDR3 sequence is CASSFGQNEKLFF. In nucleotides, the CDR3 is TGCGCCAGCAGCTTTGGACAGAATGAAAAACTGTTTTTT. The chain recombines TRBV5-1 with TRBJ1-4, with a tentative D call TRBD1 (6 bases). CDR3 length: 13 amino acids. Deletions cut 2 bases from V and 5 bases from J, with 7 bases between. CDR1 is SGHRS and CDR2 is YFSETQ in the germline V gene.

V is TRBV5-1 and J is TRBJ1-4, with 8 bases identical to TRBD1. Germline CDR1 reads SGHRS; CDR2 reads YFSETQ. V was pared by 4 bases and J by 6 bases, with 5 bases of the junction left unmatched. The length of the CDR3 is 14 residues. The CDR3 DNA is TGCGCCAGCAGCCGGGACAGGCGAGATGAAAAACTGTTTTTT. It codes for CASSRDRRDEKLFF.

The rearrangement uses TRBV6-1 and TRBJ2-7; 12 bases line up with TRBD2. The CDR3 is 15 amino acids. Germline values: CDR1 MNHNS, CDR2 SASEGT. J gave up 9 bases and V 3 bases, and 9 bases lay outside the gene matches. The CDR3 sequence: CASSESGTSGYLQYF. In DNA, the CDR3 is TGTGCCAGCAGTGAGTCTGGGACTAGCGGGTACCTGCAGTACTTC.

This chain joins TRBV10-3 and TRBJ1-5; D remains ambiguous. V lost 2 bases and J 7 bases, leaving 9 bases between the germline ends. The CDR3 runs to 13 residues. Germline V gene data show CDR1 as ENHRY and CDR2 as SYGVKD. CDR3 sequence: CAISEAEGQPQHF. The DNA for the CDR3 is TGTGCCATCAGTGAGGCGGAGGGACAGCCCCAGCATTTT.

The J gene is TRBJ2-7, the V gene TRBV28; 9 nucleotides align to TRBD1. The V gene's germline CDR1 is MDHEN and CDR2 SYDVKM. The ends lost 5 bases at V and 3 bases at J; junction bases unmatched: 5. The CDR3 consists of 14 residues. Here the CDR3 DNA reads TGTGCCAGCAGTAGCCGGGACAGGGACTACGAGCAGTACTTC. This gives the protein CASSSRDRDYEQYF.

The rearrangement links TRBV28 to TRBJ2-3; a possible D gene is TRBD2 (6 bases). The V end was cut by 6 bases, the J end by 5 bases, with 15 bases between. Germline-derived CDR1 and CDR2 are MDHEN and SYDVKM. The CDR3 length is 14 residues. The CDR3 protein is CASSGGAEQDTQYF. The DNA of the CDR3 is TGTGCCAGCAGCGGGGGAGCCGAACAAGATACGCAGTATTTT.

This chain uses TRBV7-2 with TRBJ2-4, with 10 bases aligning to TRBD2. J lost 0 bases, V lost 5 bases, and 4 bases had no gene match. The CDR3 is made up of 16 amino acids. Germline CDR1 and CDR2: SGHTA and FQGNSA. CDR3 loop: CASSLSGRAAKNIQYF. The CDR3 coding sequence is TGTGCCAGCAGCCTCAGCGGGAGGGCAGCCAAAAACATTCAGTACTTC.

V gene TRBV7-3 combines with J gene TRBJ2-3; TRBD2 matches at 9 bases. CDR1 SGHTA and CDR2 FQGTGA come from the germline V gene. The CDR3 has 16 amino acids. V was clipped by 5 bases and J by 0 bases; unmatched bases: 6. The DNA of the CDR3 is TGTGCCAGCAGCCTGGGACTAGCAGCTAGCACAGATACGCAGTATTTT. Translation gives CASSLGLAASTDTQYF.

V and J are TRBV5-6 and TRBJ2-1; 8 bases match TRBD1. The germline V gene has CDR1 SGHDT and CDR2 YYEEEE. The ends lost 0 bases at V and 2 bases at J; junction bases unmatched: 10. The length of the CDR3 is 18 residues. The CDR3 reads CASSLGDGQGRPYNEQFF. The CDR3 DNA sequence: TGTGCCAGCAGCTTGGGGGATGGACAGGGAAGGCCCTACAATGAGCAGTTCTTC.

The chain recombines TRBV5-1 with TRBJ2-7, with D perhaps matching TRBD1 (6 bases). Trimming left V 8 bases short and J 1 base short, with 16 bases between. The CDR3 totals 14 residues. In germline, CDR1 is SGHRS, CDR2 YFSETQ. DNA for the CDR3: TGCGCCAGTTCCAGGGGTTGGGGATCCTACGAGCAGTACTTC. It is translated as CASSRGWGSYEQYF.

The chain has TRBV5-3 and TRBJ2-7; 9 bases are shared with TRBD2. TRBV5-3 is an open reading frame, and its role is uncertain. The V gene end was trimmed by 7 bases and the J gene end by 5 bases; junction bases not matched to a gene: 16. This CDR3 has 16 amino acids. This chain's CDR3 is CARRLVFAGGPDEQYF. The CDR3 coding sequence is TGTGCCAGACGGTTGGTTTTTGCGGGAGGGCCGGACGAGCAGTACTTC.

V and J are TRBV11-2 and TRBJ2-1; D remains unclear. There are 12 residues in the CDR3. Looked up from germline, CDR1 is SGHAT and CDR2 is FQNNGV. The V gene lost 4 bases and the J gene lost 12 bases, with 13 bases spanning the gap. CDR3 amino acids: CASSSNALGQFF. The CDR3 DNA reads TGTGCCAGCAGCTCCAATGCCCTAGGGCAGTTCTTC.

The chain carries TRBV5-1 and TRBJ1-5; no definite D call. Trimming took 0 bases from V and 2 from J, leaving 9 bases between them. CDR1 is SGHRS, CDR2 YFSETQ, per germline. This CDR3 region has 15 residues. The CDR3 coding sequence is TGCGCCAGCAGCTTGGACCCGGCGGGCAATCAGCCCCAGCATTTT. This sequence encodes CASSLDPAGNQPQHF.

The CDR3 DNA reads as TGTGCCAGCTCACCAACGGGAGGGCTTGAGCAGTTCTTC. This codes for CASSPTGGLEQFF. The gene calls are TRBV18 and TRBJ2-1; 8 bases are shared with TRBD2. This CDR3 spans 13 amino acids. V lost 2 bases, J lost 9 bases, and 3 bases stayed unmatched. Germline assignment: CDR1 KGHSH and CDR2 LQKENI.

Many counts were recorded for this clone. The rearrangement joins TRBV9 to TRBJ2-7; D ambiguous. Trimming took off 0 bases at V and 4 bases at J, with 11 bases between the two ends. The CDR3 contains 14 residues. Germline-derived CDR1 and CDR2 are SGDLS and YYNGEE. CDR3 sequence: CASSVGWQSYEQYF. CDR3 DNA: TGTGCCAGCAGCGTAGGGTGGCAGTCATACGAGCAGTACTTC.

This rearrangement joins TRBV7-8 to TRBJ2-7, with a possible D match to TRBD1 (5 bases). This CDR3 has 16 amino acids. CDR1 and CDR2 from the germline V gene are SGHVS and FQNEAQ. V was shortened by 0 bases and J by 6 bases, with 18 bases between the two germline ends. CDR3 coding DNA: TGTGCCAGCAGCTTAGCTGGGGCCGGTGATGGTCTCGAGCAGTACTTC. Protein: CASSLAGAGDGLEQYF.

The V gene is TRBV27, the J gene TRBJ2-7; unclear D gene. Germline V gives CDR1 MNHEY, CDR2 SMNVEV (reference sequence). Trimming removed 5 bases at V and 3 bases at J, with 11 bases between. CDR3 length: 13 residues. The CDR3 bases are TGTGCCAGCAGTGTAGATGTCCTCTACGAGCAGTACTTC. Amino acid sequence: CASSVDVLYEQYF.

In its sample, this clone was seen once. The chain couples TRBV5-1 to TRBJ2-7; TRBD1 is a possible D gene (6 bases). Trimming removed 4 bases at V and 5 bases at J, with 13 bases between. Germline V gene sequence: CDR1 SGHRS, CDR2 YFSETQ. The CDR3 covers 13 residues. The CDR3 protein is CASSLQGPHEQYF. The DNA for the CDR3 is TGCGCCAGCAGCCTACAGGGCCCCCACGAGCAGTACTTC.

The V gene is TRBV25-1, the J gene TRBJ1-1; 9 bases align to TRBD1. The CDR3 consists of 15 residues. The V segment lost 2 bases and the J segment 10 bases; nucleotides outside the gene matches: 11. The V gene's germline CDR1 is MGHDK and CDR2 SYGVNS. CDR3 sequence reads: CASSEVGTGYGGAFF. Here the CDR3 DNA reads TGTGCCAGCAGTGAAGTCGGGACAGGGTATGGGGGAGCTTTCTTT. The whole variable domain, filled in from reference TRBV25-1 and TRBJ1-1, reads EADIYQTPRYLVIGTGKKITLECSQTMGHDKMYWYQQDPGMELHLIHYSYGVNSTEKGDLSSESTVSRIRTEHFPLTLESARPSHTSQYLCASSEVGTGYGGAFFGQGTRLTVV.

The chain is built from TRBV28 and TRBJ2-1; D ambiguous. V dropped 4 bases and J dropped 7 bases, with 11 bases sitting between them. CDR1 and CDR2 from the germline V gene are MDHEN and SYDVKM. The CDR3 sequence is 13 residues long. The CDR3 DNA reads TGTGCCAGCAGTTCCGAAACAATTAATGAGCAGTTCTTC. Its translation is CASSSETINEQFF. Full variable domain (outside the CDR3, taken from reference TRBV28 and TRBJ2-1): DVKVTQSSRYLVKRTGEKVFLECVQDMDHENMFWYRQDPGLGLRLIYFSYDVKMKEKGDIPEGYSVSREKKERFSLILESASTNQTSMYLCASSSETINEQFFGPGTRLTVL.

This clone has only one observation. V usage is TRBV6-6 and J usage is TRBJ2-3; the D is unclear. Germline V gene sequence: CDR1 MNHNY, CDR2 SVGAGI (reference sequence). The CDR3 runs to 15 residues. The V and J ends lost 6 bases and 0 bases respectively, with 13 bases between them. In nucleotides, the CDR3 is TGTGCCAGCAGACCAGACTGGATAAGCACAGATACGCAGTATTTT. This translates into CASRPDWISTDTQYF.

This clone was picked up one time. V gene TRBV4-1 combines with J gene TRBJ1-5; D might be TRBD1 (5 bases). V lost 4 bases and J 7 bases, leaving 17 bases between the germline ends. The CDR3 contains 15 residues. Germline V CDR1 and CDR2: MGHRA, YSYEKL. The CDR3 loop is CASSPTGGGGQPQHF. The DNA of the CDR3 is TGCGCCAGCAGCCCCACTGGGGGGGGTGGGCAGCCCCAGCATTTT.

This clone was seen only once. CDR3 sequence: CASSRQAESYEQYF. Written as DNA, the CDR3 is TGTGCCAGCAGTAGACAGGCGGAAAGTTACGAGCAGTACTTC. The chain combines TRBV28 with TRBJ2-7; a possible D gene is TRBD1 (6 bases). With 5 bases removed from V and 4 bases from J, the gap between germline ends came to 15 bases. The CDR3 is 14 amino acids. The V gene's germline CDR1 is MDHEN and CDR2 SYDVKM.

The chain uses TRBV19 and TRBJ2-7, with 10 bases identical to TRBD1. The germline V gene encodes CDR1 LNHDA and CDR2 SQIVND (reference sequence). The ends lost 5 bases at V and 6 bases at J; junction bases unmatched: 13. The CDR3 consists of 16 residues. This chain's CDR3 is CASSAGSGTGVSEQYF. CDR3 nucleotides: TGTGCCAGTAGTGCCGGATCCGGGACAGGGGTCAGCGAGCAGTACTTC.

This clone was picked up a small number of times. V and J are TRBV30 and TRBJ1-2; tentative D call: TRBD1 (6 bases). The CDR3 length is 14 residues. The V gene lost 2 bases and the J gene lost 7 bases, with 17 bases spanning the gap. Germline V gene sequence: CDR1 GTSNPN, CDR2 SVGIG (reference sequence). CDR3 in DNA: TGTGCCTGGAGTTCGGGATACAGGGAGAGTGGCTACACCTTC. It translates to CAWSSGYRESGYTF.

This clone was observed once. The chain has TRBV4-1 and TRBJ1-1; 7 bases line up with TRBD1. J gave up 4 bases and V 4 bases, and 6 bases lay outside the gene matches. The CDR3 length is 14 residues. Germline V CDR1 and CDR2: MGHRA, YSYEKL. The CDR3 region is CASSRYPGGTEAFF. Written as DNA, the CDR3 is TGCGCCAGCAGCCGATACCCAGGGGGCACTGAAGCTTTCTTT.

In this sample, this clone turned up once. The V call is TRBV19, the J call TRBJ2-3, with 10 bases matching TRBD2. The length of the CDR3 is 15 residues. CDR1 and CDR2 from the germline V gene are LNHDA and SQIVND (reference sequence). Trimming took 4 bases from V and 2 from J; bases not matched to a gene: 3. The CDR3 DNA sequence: TGTGCCAGTAGTAGGACTAGCGGAATCACAGATACGCAGTATTTT. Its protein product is CASSRTSGITDTQYF.